This T cell receptor (beta chain) was sequenced in a study of Tregs in tolerant kidney transplant recipients. Findings and limits, study-wide: Activated donor B cell expansion appeared to reveal the most relevant donor-specific TCRbeta repertoire. Changing PCR primers prevented nucleotide comparison between some patients' samples.

The ends were cut back, 1 base at V and 7 bases at J, with 8 bases in the middle. This CDR3 spans 13 amino acids. Germline CDR1 reads SGHVS; CDR2 reads FNYEAQ. Assay: immunoSEQ multiplex PCR; the TCRdb copy retains only in-frame clones and omits some. This table holds about 5,300 clones. A note on this clone: Antigen specificity is unknown. The sequenced fragment ends 3 residues before the CDR3 boundary, so the rest is inferred from the germline J gene.

The nonmyeloablative bone marrow transplants came from related graft donors, with transient mixed chimerism. Unstimulated regulatory T cells (CD4+CD25+CD127-), CD4+CD25- non-regulatory cells, CD4 and CD8 cells were FACS-sorted from thawed PBMCs. This clonotype was sampled from a human patient who received a combined kidney and bone marrow transplant. Some T cells may trace back to the graft donor. The specimen was CD4+ T cells from blood (PBMCs), collected about 15 months after the transplant. The rearrangement links TRBV7-6 to TRBJ1-5; D gene ambiguous. The sequenced CDR3 bases are TGTGCCAGCAGCTTAGGAGGGCCGCAGCCC. Translating gives CASSLGGPQP. The CDR3 as a whole reads CASSLGGPQPQHF.